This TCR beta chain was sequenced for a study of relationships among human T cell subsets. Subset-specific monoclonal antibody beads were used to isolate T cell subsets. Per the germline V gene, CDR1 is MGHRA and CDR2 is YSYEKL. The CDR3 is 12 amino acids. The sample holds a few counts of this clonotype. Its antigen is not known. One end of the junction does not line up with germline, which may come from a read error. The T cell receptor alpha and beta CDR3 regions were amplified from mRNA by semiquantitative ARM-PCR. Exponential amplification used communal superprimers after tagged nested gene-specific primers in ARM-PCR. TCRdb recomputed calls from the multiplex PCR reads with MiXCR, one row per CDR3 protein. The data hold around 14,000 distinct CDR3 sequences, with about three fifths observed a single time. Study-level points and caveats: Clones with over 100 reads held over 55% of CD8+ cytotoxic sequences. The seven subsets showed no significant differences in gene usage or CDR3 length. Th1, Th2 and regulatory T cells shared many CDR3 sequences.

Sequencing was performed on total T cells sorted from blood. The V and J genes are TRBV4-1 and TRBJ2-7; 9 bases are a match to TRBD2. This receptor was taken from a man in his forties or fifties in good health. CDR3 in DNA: TGTGCCAGCAGCTTAGATCGGGCGGGGGGGATCTTC. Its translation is CASSLDRAGGIF.